Presented here are 10 T cell receptor beta chains from one specimen sequenced in a study of OX40 agonist ivuxolimab in advanced cancers. The repertoire was sequenced with immunoSEQ multiplex PCR; TCRdb's copy has only in-frame clones and lacks some. The sample consists of tens of thousands of clones, approximately 84% of them appearing once. Sample: CD4+ or CD8+ T cells sorted from blood, taken in a trial of the OX40 agonist ivuxolimab. Receptor source: an adult with an advanced solid tumor such as melanoma, head and neck, liver or kidney cancer.

J is TRBJ2-5 and V is TRBV9; D may be TRBD1 or TRBD2 (6 bases each). This CDR3 spans 14 amino acids. In germline, CDR1 is SGDLS, CDR2 YYNGEE. Trimming stripped 5 bases from V and 5 bases from J, with 16 bases between. The CDR3 spells CASSRSGGGETQYF. In DNA form, the CDR3 reads TGTGCCAGCAGTCGTTCCGGGGGCGGGGAGACCCAGTACTTC.

This chain connects TRBV6-1 to TRBJ2-7, with 9 nucleotides matching TRBD1. In germline, CDR1 is MNHNS, CDR2 SASEGT. The CDR3 runs 13 residues. CDR3: CGSLGTGSYEQYF. The CDR3 region has the DNA TGTGGGAGTCTTGGGACAGGGTCCTACGAGCAGTACTTC.

This clone has only one observation. The chain couples TRBV30 to TRBJ2-6; D uncertain. Germline CDR1 GTSNPN, CDR2 SVGIG (reference sequence). The CDR3 extends over 13 amino acids. V gave up 3 bases and J gave up 2 bases, with 5 bases separating them. The CDR3 loop reads CAWRAAGANVLTF. The CDR3 DNA follows: TGTGCCTGGAGGGCGGCTGGGGCCAACGTCCTGACTTTC.

This clone was seen more than once but under ten times. The chain links TRBV7-9 to TRBJ1-2, with no clear D. This CDR3 region has 14 residues. Germline V gene lookup returns CDR1 SEHNR and CDR2 FQNEAQ (reference sequence). V was clipped by 2 bases and J by 0 bases, with 7 bases between them. The CDR3 bases are TGTGCCAGCAGCTTACAAACAGCTAACTATGGCTACACCTTC. Amino acids: CASSLQTANYGYTF.

Regarding this clone: This same CDR3 is encoded by further DNA sequences in the sample. V and J are TRBV18 and TRBJ2-5; D gene uncertain. This CDR3 is built from 11 residues. Germline CDR1 is KGHSH and CDR2 is LQKENI. V was trimmed by 2 bases and J by 5 bases, leaving 3 bases between them. The CDR3 sequence is CASSPEETQYF. CDR3 in DNA: TGTGCCAGCTCACCAGAGGAGACCCAGTACTTC.

The chain recombines TRBV7-9 with TRBJ1-2, with D possibly being TRBD1 (5 bases). V lost 1 base and J 7 bases, leaving 10 bases between the germline ends. Per germline, CDR1 SEHNR and CDR2 FQNEAQ (reference sequence). The CDR3 runs 13 residues. The CDR3 DNA reads TGTGCCAGCAGCTTAGTTGGGGCCGGTGGCTACACCTTC. It codes for CASSLVGAGGYTF.

The gene calls are TRBV11-3 and TRBJ2-1; 8 nucleotides agree with TRBD2. This CDR3 spans 14 amino acids. Per germline, CDR1 SGHNT and CDR2 YENEEA. Losses at the gene ends were 3 bases for V and 3 bases for J; bases not matched to a gene: 1. The CDR3 loop reads CASSFGGGYNEQFF. The CDR3 DNA reads as TGTGCCAGCAGCTTCGGGGGGGGCTACAATGAGCAGTTCTTC.

J is TRBJ2-7 and V is TRBV7-9; D remains unclear. This CDR3 has 13 residues. The V gene's germline CDR1 is SEHNR and CDR2 FQNEAQ (reference sequence). V shed 5 bases and J shed 2 bases, with 10 bases lying between them. This CDR3 is CASSPLAAYEQYF. The CDR3 nucleotides read TGTGCCAGCAGCCCGCTGGCCGCCTACGAGCAGTACTTC. The whole variable domain, filled in from reference TRBV7-9 and TRBJ2-7, reads DTGVSQNPRHKITKRGQNVTFRCDPISEHNRLYWYRQTLGQGPEFLTYFQNEAQLEKSRLLSDRFSAERPKGSFSTLEIQRTEQGDSAMYLCASSPLAAYEQYFGPGTRLTVT.

The CDR3 here is CAIMGGPDTGELFF. CDR3 DNA sequence: TGTGCCATCATGGGAGGGCCAGACACCGGGGAGCTGTTTTTT. The chain couples TRBV10-3 to TRBJ2-2, with 7 bases identical to TRBD2. Trimming removed 7 bases from V and 3 bases from J; junction bases left unmatched: 5. Germline CDR1 is ENHRY and CDR2 is SYGVKD. The CDR3 is made up of 14 amino acids.

The V and J genes are TRBV23-1 and TRBJ2-7; 7 nucleotides match TRBD2. TRBV23-1 counts as an open reading frame of uncertain function. There are 20 residues in the CDR3. V shed 4 bases and J 6 bases; nucleotides not matched to a gene: 27. The CDR3 loop reads CASSPPLCSCHGWEGCEQYF. The CDR3 region has the DNA TGCGCCAGCAGTCCCCCCCTCTGTAGCTGTCACGGGTGGGAGGGCTGCGAGCAGTACTTC.